The 2 T cell receptor beta chains below all came from one sample that was sequenced in a study of blood T cell repertoires in COVID-19. Method: immunoSEQ multiplex PCR; TCRdb's copy keeps in-frame clones and lacks some. The table has roughly 130,000 clones, approximately 83% seen once; the top ten hold 9.7%. The sample taken for sequencing was peripheral blood. The receptors stem from a man in his forties with active or convalescent COVID-19.

The rearrangement uses TRBV5-1 and TRBJ1-4; 7 nucleotides align to TRBD1. CDR3 length: 18 amino acids. J lost 4 bases, V lost 0 bases, and 12 bases had no gene match. Germline-derived CDR1 and CDR2 are SGHRS and YFSETQ. CDR3 amino acids: CASSLEGGANLYNEKLFF. CDR3 coding DNA: TGCGCCAGCAGCTTGGAAGGGGGCGCAAACCTCTATAATGAAAAACTGTTTTTT. Together with reference TRBV5-1 and TRBJ1-4, the CDR3 gives the full variable domain: KAGVTQTPRYLIKTRGQQVTLSCSPISGHRSVSWYQQTPGQGLQFLFEYFSETQRNKGNFPGRFSGRQFSNSRSEMNVSTLELGDSALYLCASSLEGGANLYNEKLFFGSGTQLSVL.

This clone occurred a few times. This chain joins TRBV19 and TRBJ2-2; TRBD1 matches 8 bases. The trim removed 6 bases at V and 0 bases at J, leaving 3 bases unmatched. There are 15 residues in the CDR3. Germline V CDR1 and CDR2: LNHDA, SQIVND (reference sequence). CDR3 nucleotides: TGTGCCAGTAGGGGACAGGCCCCGAACACCGGGGAGCTGTTTTTT. This sequence encodes CASRGQAPNTGELFF.